The 10 T cell receptor beta chains presented below share a single source sample, sequenced in a study of blood T cell repertoires in COVID-19. Sequencing was performed with immunoSEQ multiplex PCR; in TCRdb, only in-frame clones are kept and a portion is missing. The sample lists 90,000 to 120,000 clones, 86% occurring once. The sequencing input was PBMCs or T cells enriched from blood (not recorded which). The origin of the receptors is a woman in her forties or fifties who had recovered from COVID-19.

The chain recombines TRBV10-1 with TRBJ2-1; 10 nucleotides match TRBD2. The CDR3 is made up of 13 amino acids. V shed 0 bases and J 15 bases; nucleotides not matched to a gene: 5. CDR1 WNHNN and CDR2 SYGVQD come from the germline V gene (reference sequence). The DNA for the CDR3 is TGCGCCAGCAGTGAGTCGCTAGCGGGAGTCCTGTTCTTC. Amino acids: CASSESLAGVLFF.

The V gene is TRBV7-2, the J gene TRBJ2-1, with a tentative D call TRBD2 (6 bases). The CDR3 has 15 amino acids. V shed 5 bases and J shed 4 bases, with 15 bases lying between them. Per germline, CDR1 SGHTA and CDR2 FQGNSA. CDR3 region: CASSAISGPYNEQFF. CDR3 in DNA: TGTGCCAGCAGCGCAATTAGCGGACCTTACAATGAGCAGTTCTTC.

V is TRBV7-9 and J is TRBJ2-3, with D perhaps TRBD2 (5 bases). This CDR3 spans 13 amino acids. V was shortened by 4 bases and J by 4 bases, with 9 bases between the two germline ends. Germline CDR1 is SEHNR and CDR2 is FQNEAQ (reference sequence). The CDR3, as DNA: TGTGCCAGCAGCTATCTACTAGCAGATACGCAGTATTTT. This encodes CASSYLLADTQYF. The whole variable domain, filled in from reference TRBV7-9 and TRBJ2-3, reads DTGVSQNPRHKITKRGQNVTFRCDPISEHNRLYWYRQTLGQGPEFLTYFQNEAQLEKSRLLSDRFSAERPKGSFSTLEIQRTEQGDSAMYLCASSYLLADTQYFGPGTRLTVL.

This chain uses TRBV27 with TRBJ2-7; 12 nucleotides line up with TRBD1. Germline CDR1 MNHEY, CDR2 SMNVEV (reference sequence). The CDR3 has 14 residues. The V segment lost 6 bases and the J segment 4 bases; nucleotides outside the gene matches: 4. CDR3 DNA: TGTGCCAGCAGGGGGGGACAGGGGGCTTACGAGCAGTACTTC. Protein sequence: CASRGGQGAYEQYF.

This clone is a singleton in its sample. The chain employs TRBV12-3 or TRBV12-4 and TRBJ2-1, with no clear D. Deletions cut 6 bases from V and 8 bases from J, with 11 bases between. The CDR3 spans 12 residues. For the CDR3, the DNA is TGTGCCAGCAGGCCCGACCGGGATGAGCAGTTCTTC. Protein product: CASRPDRDEQFF.

This sequence joins TRBV9 and TRBJ2-3; TRBD2 matches at 14 bases. This CDR3 contains 16 residues. CDR1 and CDR2 from the germline V gene are SGDLS and YYNGEE. With 0 bases clipped from V and 5 bases from J, the junction kept 2 bases outside the gene matches. The DNA for the CDR3 is TGTGCCAGCAGCGTAGGACTAGCGGGAGGGGGAGATACGCAGTATTTT. Translated: CASSVGLAGGGDTQYF.

J is TRBJ2-6 and V is TRBV2; 8 positions agree with TRBD1. Germline V gives CDR1 SNHLY, CDR2 FYNNEI. CDR3 length: 16 amino acids. The V segment lost 8 bases and the J segment 4 bases; nucleotides outside the gene matches: 10. The CDR3 loop reads CASLRGPSSGANVLTF. The CDR3 bases are TGTGCCAGCCTCAGGGGGCCCTCTTCGGGGGCCAACGTCCTGACTTTC. The full variable domain, in which reference TRBV2 and TRBJ2-6 provide the parts outside the CDR3, is EPEVTQTPSHQVTQMGQEVILRCVPISNHLYFYWYRQILGQKVEFLVSFYNNEISEKSEIFDDQFSVERPDGSNFTLKIRSTKLEDSAMYFCASLRGPSSGANVLTFGAGSRLTVL.

V gene TRBV27 combines with J gene TRBJ2-7, with 8 bases that match TRBD2. The trim removed 1 base at V and 1 base at J, leaving 6 bases unmatched. The CDR3 is made up of 16 amino acids. In germline, CDR1 is MNHEY, CDR2 SMNVEV (reference sequence). CDR3: CASSLLGGRNSYEQYF. CDR3 DNA sequence: TGTGCCAGCAGTTTATTAGGCGGGAGGAATTCCTACGAGCAGTACTTC.

The chain carries TRBV15 and TRBJ1-2; 7 positions agree with TRBD1. Germline trimming cut 9 bases from V and 1 base from J; bases unmatched to any gene: 5. The CDR3 length is 13 residues. The germline V gene has CDR1 LNHNV and CDR2 YYDKDF (reference sequence). DNA for the CDR3: TGTGCCACGGGACAGAACTTTAACTATGGCTACACCTTC. Translated: CATGQNFNYGYTF.

This chain joins TRBV27 and TRBJ1-3, with TRBD1 matching 10 bases. Germline CDR1 reads MNHEY; CDR2 reads SMNVEV (reference sequence). This CDR3 has 15 residues. V lost 5 bases to trimming and J lost 0 bases; unmatched junction nucleotides: 1. For the CDR3, the DNA is TGTGCCAGCAGTCGGGACAGGGGCTCTGGAAACACCATATATTTT. Translated: CASSRDRGSGNTIYF.